These 24 T cell receptor beta chains originate from one sample sequenced in a study of T cell responses to AZD1222 COVID-19 vaccine (dated by TCRdb to 2020 to 2023). The library was obtained by the immunoSEQ multiplex PCR assay. TCRdb took over this immuneACCESS table, retaining in-frame rearrangements with V and J assigned. Such tables are incomplete; in checked studies, under half of the missing clones stem from an unresolved V gene, and the remainder is unexplained. This sample is represented by about 49,000 clones; roughly 84% of them were singletons. The top ten clones comprise approximately 22% of the sample. In the paper's terms, the time point label means: baseline before first vaccination. The treatment or condition label, read with the paper, signifies: meningococcal conjugate vaccine given as trial control. Sequenced material: peripheral blood, taken on day 0 of MenACWY control vaccination. Receptor source: an adult in good health.

The chain employs TRBV11-2 and TRBJ2-1; tentative D call: TRBD2 (5 bases). Deletions cut 5 bases from V and 8 bases from J, with 13 bases between. This CDR3 spans 13 amino acids. Germline loops: CDR1 SGHAT, CDR2 FQNNGV. This CDR3 reads CASSPGGPDEQFF. The CDR3 coding sequence is TGTGCCAGCAGCCCCGGCGGGCCAGATGAGCAGTTCTTC.

This chain uses TRBV7-8 with TRBJ2-5, with D possibly being TRBD2 (6 bases). V gave up 4 bases and J gave up 4 bases, with 10 bases separating them. Per the germline V gene, CDR1 is SGHVS and CDR2 is FQNEAQ. The CDR3 spans 13 residues. The CDR3 protein is CASSSRGLETQYF. The CDR3 DNA is TGTGCCAGCAGCTCCCGGGGACTAGAGACCCAGTACTTC.

Only one count was recorded for this clone. The chain links TRBV7-9 to TRBJ1-1, with D possibly being TRBD1 (5 bases). This CDR3 region has 13 residues. Trimming left V 2 bases short and J 6 bases short, with 10 bases between. CDR1 is SEHNR and CDR2 is FQNEAQ in the germline V gene (reference sequence). CDR3 in DNA: TGTGCCAGCAGCTTATTGTCAGGGTCTGAAGCTTTCTTT. The encoded protein is CASSLLSGSEAFF.

This clone was seen a few times. The CDR3 loop reads CASSDGTEVPLHF. CDR3 nucleotide sequence: TGTGCCAGCAGTGACGGGACCGAGGTTCCCCTCCACTTT. The V call is TRBV6-2 or TRBV6-3, the J call TRBJ1-6, with a possible D match to TRBD1 (5 bases). Trimming removed 5 bases at V and 13 bases at J, with 15 bases between. The germline CDR1 and CDR2 sequences are MNHEY and SVGEGT. This CDR3 is built from 13 residues.

The rearrangement joins TRBV7-9 to TRBJ1-3; no firm D call. In germline, CDR1 is SEHNR, CDR2 FQNEAQ (reference sequence). Trimming removed 3 bases at V and 1 base at J, with 7 bases between. The CDR3 contains 14 residues. This chain's CDR3 is CASSLGGSGNTIYF. CDR3 DNA sequence: TGTGCCAGCAGCTTGGGAGGGTCTGGAAACACCATATATTTT. Complete variable domain (other parts from reference TRBV7-9 and TRBJ1-3): DTGVSQNPRHKITKRGQNVTFRCDPISEHNRLYWYRQTLGQGPEFLTYFQNEAQLEKSRLLSDRFSAERPKGSFSTLEIQRTEQGDSAMYLCASSLGGSGNTIYFGEGSWLTVV.

This chain connects TRBV12-5 to TRBJ2-1; D might be TRBD2 (5 bases). Per the germline V gene, CDR1 is LGHNT and CDR2 is FRNRAP. This CDR3 is built from 17 residues. Trimming took 4 bases from V and 3 from J, leaving 19 bases between them. CDR3 nucleotides: TGTGCTAGTGGTTCCGGGGTGAAAAGGTCGGGCTACAATGAGCAGTTCTTC. It codes for CASGSGVKRSGYNEQFF.

V usage is TRBV28 and J usage is TRBJ2-1; tentatively, D is TRBD2 (5 bases). CDR1 and CDR2 from the germline V gene are MDHEN and SYDVKM. The V gene lost 5 bases and the J gene lost 0 bases, with 14 bases spanning the gap. The CDR3 runs to 16 residues. The CDR3 bases are TGTGCCAGCAGTAGCCCTGGACTGCTCTCCTACAATGAGCAGTTCTTC. Encoded protein: CASSSPGLLSYNEQFF.

The chain recombines TRBV28 with TRBJ2-4; D remains ambiguous. The V end lost 3 bases, the J end lost 5 bases, and 5 bases lay between the germline ends. The germline V gene encodes CDR1 MDHEN and CDR2 SYDVKM. The CDR3 loop spans 12 amino acids. The CDR3, as DNA: TGTGCCAGCAGTTTGGGTGAAAACATTCAGTACTTC. Its translation: CASSLGENIQYF.

This chain links TRBV5-1 with TRBJ1-1; D is unclear. This CDR3 has 13 residues. Trimming pared 6 bases from V and 1 base from J, leaving 10 bases between. Germline V gene sequence: CDR1 SGHRS, CDR2 YFSETQ. CDR3 region: CASKLLPNTEAFF. In DNA, the CDR3 is TGCGCCAGCAAGCTTCTTCCGAACACTGAAGCTTTCTTT.

This rearrangement joins TRBV2 to TRBJ1-1; no firm D call. Germline lookup yields CDR1 SNHLY and CDR2 FYNNEI. The ends were cut back, 6 bases at V and 2 bases at J, with 10 bases in the middle. The CDR3 contains 13 residues. CDR3 region: CASSATLNTEAFF. The CDR3 DNA reads as TGTGCCAGCAGCGCCACGCTTAACACTGAAGCTTTCTTT.

V is TRBV28 and J is TRBJ1-3; 9 bases fit TRBD1. V gave up 7 bases and J gave up 5 bases; unmatched junction bases: 6. This CDR3 region has 14 residues. The V gene's germline CDR1 is MDHEN and CDR2 SYDVKM. CDR3 protein: CASTLGQGRNTIYF. The DNA of the CDR3 is TGTGCCAGCACCTTAGGACAGGGGAGAAACACCATATATTTT.

The chain has TRBV7-7 and TRBJ2-3; D gene unclear. V was pared by 2 bases and J by 2 bases, with 5 bases between. The CDR3 sequence is 13 residues long. The germline V gene encodes CDR1 SSHAT and CDR2 FNYEAQ (reference sequence). The CDR3 reads CASSLIPTDTQYF. The CDR3 DNA follows: TGTGCCAGCAGCTTAATCCCCACAGATACGCAGTATTTT.

This clone was seen a single time. The chain recombines TRBV7-8 with TRBJ1-6; weak D call: TRBD1 (5 bases). Germline V gene data show CDR1 as SGHVS and CDR2 as FQNEAQ. V gave up 4 bases and J gave up 4 bases, with 14 bases separating them. The CDR3 is made up of 16 amino acids. Here the CDR3 DNA reads TGTGCCAGCAGCTCAGACGGGGGATTGTATAATTCACCCCTCCACTTT. Its protein product is CASSSDGGLYNSPLHF. The whole variable domain, filled in from reference TRBV7-8 and TRBJ1-6, reads GAGVSQSPRYKVAKRGQDVALRCDPISGHVSLFWYQQALGQGPEFLTYFQNEAQLDKSGLPSDRFFAERPEGSVSTLKIQRTQQEDSAVYLCASSSDGGLYNSPLHFGNGTRLTVT.

This sequence joins TRBV19 and TRBJ2-1; possibly TRBD2 for D (5 bases). The length of the CDR3 is 17 residues. The ends were cut back, 1 base at V and 7 bases at J, with 20 bases in the middle. Germline V gives CDR1 LNHDA, CDR2 SQIVND (reference sequence). CDR3 coding DNA: TGTGCCAGTAGTATAGGCCGGGGAAGCATTACCCCGAATGAGCAGTTCTTC. Translating gives CASSIGRGSITPNEQFF.

The chain couples TRBV2 to TRBJ2-7; D might be TRBD1 (7 bases). This CDR3 has 12 residues. Trimming took 6 bases from V and 6 from J, leaving 12 bases between them. CDR1 and CDR2 (germline): SNHLY, FYNNEI. CDR3 region: CASSRQGLEQYF. As DNA, the CDR3 is TGTGCCAGCAGCCGACAGGGACTCGAGCAGTACTTC. The full variable domain, completed using reference TRBV2 and TRBJ2-7, is EPEVTQTPSHQVTQMGQEVILRCVPISNHLYFYWYRQILGQKVEFLVSFYNNEISEKSEIFDDQFSVERPDGSNFTLKIRSTKLEDSAMYFCASSRQGLEQYFGPGTRLTVT.

The rearrangement joins TRBV7-6 to TRBJ2-2, with TRBD2 matching over 8 bases. CDR3 length: 15 amino acids. Germline-derived CDR1 and CDR2 are SGHVS and FNYEAQ. V shed 1 base, J shed 4 bases, and the junction held 2 bases outside the gene matches. The CDR3 here is CASSLGGGPTGELFF. The DNA for the CDR3 is TGTGCCAGCAGCTTAGGCGGGGGGCCCACCGGGGAGCTGTTTTTT.

A remark on this clone: A junction end diverges from the germline sequence, so it may reflect a read error. V is TRBV10-1 and J is TRBJ1-4; D unclear. There are 14 residues in the CDR3. CDR1 and CDR2 (germline): WNHNN, SYGVQD (reference sequence). CDR3 protein: CASSDGRTDEKLFF. The CDR3 DNA reads as TGCGCCAGCAGTGACGGGCGAACTGATGAAAAACTGTTTTTT.

The sample holds one count of this clone. The V gene is TRBV5-4, the J gene TRBJ2-3, with TRBD1 as a possible D gene (7 bases). Trimming stripped 4 bases from V and 1 base from J, with 19 bases between. The CDR3 is made up of 17 amino acids. Germline CDR1 reads SGHNT; CDR2 reads YYREEE (reference sequence). CDR3 loop: CASSPAPGGLGTDTQYF. The CDR3, as DNA: TGTGCCAGCAGCCCAGCCCCAGGGGGGCTAGGCACAGATACGCAGTATTTT.

This sequence joins TRBV19 and TRBJ1-5; TRBD1 might be the D (6 bases). Deletions cut 4 bases from V and 5 bases from J, with 12 bases between. This CDR3 spans 14 amino acids. Germline V gives CDR1 LNHDA, CDR2 SQIVND (reference sequence). The CDR3 nucleotides are TGTGCCAGTAGTACTCCGGGACAATATCAGCCCCAGCATTTT. Translated, it gives CASSTPGQYQPQHF.

The chain's CDR3 is CASRPPGRGNQPQHF. For the CDR3, the DNA is TGTGCCAGCAGGCCCCCGGGTAGGGGCAATCAGCCCCAGCATTTT. The rearrangement uses TRBV28 and TRBJ1-5; no definite D call. In germline, CDR1 is MDHEN, CDR2 SYDVKM. V lost 6 bases to trimming and J lost 2 bases, with 14 bases between them. The CDR3 spans 15 residues.

Written as DNA, the CDR3 is TGTGCCAGCAGTTTATGGGCGGTGAACACCGGGGAGCTGTTTTTT. The encoded protein is CASSLWAVNTGELFF. This chain joins TRBV28 and TRBJ2-2; D gene unclear. Germline V gene lookup returns CDR1 MDHEN and CDR2 SYDVKM. Between the trimmed V and J ends, which lost 0 bases and 1 base, there was a span of 6 bases. There are 15 residues in the CDR3.

This chain uses TRBV2 with TRBJ2-2; a possible D gene is TRBD2 (6 bases). From germline, CDR1 is SNHLY and CDR2 FYNNEI. CDR3 length equals 13 residues. V was trimmed by 6 bases and J by 6 bases, leaving 11 bases between them. CDR3 sequence: CASRETSSGELFF. CDR3 nucleotide sequence: TGTGCCAGCAGAGAGACTAGTTCCGGGGAGCTGTTTTTT.

The chain employs TRBV7-9 and TRBJ1-5; D is unresolved. This CDR3 region has 13 residues. The V and J ends lost 5 bases and 6 bases respectively, with 11 bases between them. CDR1 and CDR2 (germline): SEHNR, FQNEAQ (reference sequence). CDR3 bases: TGTGCCAGCAGCGGGGTGGAGGGTCAGCCCCAGCATTTT. Translated: CASSGVEGQPQHF.

The V and J genes are TRBV6-5 and TRBJ2-7; D remains unclear. CDR3 length equals 12 residues. CDR1 is MNHEY, CDR2 SVGAGI, per germline. Trimming stripped 11 bases from V and 2 bases from J, with 13 bases between. This chain's CDR3 is CASRVGPYEQYF. The CDR3, as DNA: TGTGCCTCCCGAGTGGGTCCCTACGAGCAGTACTTC.